The clone carrying this T cell receptor beta chain has a handful of counts. Its cognate antigen is unknown. This sample is drawn from a study of T cells in Graves' hyperthyroidism and ophthalmopathy. Study in general: Before treatment of any kind, peripheral blood was taken at initial diagnosis. General study results and limits: The model forecast ophthalmopathy, anticipating it by a median approximately 6.1 months before onset. Blood samples included most of the expanded thyroid clonotypes exceeding 0.001.

Ophthalmopathy patients had moderate-to-severe active disease, CAS ≥3, NOSPECS ≥4, and disease duration under 3 months. The CDR3 regions of TCR beta were amplified from RNA transcripts. HTBI primers were the set used in a first-round RT-PCR of the TCR CDR3. One entry per CDR3 protein, called by TCRdb with MiXCR from the multiplex PCR reads. There are 500,000 or so distinct CDR3 sequences in the sample; roughly 18% occur only once, and roughly a sixth lies in the top ten. The V segment lost 3 bases and the J segment 5 bases; nucleotides outside the gene matches: 4. There are 14 residues in the CDR3. Germline V gene lookup returns CDR1 LNHDA and CDR2 SQIVND (reference sequence).

The chain combines TRBV19 with TRBJ1-5, with 7 bases fitting TRBD1. The TCR comes from a woman under 30 with Graves' ophthalmopathy. Sequenced sample: blood. In DNA form, the CDR3 reads TGTGCCAGTAGTATGGACAGGACGTATCAGCCCCAGCATTTT. It yields the protein CASSMDRTYQPQHF.